A selection of T cell receptor beta chains follows, all from one sample in a study of shared clonotypes between healthy human individuals. Repertoires were generated with immunoSEQ multiplex PCR, while TCRdb's copy carries only in-frame clones and drops some. The sample has 490,000 or so clones, roughly four fifths seen once; the top ten hold roughly 13%. The sample comprised PBMCs. Source of these receptors: a woman in her forties in good health. Some clones in this sample may be carry-over from other donors' samples. Each CDR3 is given with its conserved first and last residue. The D gene is left open where the match is weak. Clone size is given for some rows only: seen once, a few or many times, or a class if the clone is expanded.

v_gene: TRBV2
j_gene: TRBJ1-1
abundance: NA
d_gene: TRBD1
CDR3nt: TGTGCCAGCGGAACAGGGGATGGCACTGAAGCTTTCTTT
CDR3aa: CASGTGDGTEAFF

v_gene: TRBV28
j_gene: TRBJ1-2
abundance: few
d_gene: NA
CDR3nt: TGTGCCAGCAGTTCGCCTGGGGGGGCTAAAGGCTACACCTTC
CDR3aa: CASSSPGGAKGYTF

v_gene: TRBV29-1
j_gene: TRBJ1-1
abundance: NA
d_gene: NA
CDR3nt: TGCAGCGTTCAACTGACAGACACTGAAGCTTTCTTT
CDR3aa: CSVQLTDTEAFF

v_gene: TRBV19
j_gene: TRBJ1-1
abundance: few
d_gene: NA
CDR3nt: TGTGCCAGTAGTATAGTAGAAGGGGCGGCTTTCTTT
CDR3aa: CASSIVEGAAFF

v_gene: TRBV7-8
j_gene: TRBJ2-5
abundance: once
d_gene: TRBD2
CDR3nt: TGTGCCAGCAGCGACGGGACTAGCGGGCAAGAGACCCAGTACTTC
CDR3aa: CASSDGTSGQETQYF

v_gene: TRBV11-2
j_gene: TRBJ1-1
abundance: few
d_gene: NA
CDR3nt: TGTGCCAGCAGTCCCGCCCACGGTACTGAAGCTTTCTTT
CDR3aa: CASSPAHGTEAFF

v_gene: TRBV4-3
j_gene: TRBJ2-3
abundance: NA
d_gene: TRBD2
CDR3nt: TGCGCCAGCAGCCAAGATCCCCCGACTAGCGGTAGCACAGATACGCAGTATTTT
CDR3aa: CASSQDPPTSGSTDTQYF

v_gene: TRBV19
j_gene: TRBJ2-3
abundance: once
d_gene: TRBD2
CDR3nt: TGTGCCAGTAGTATAGATCGAAGCGGACTAGGCTCTACGCAGTATTTT
CDR3aa: CASSIDRSGLGSTQYF

v_gene: TRBV2
j_gene: TRBJ1-2
abundance: NA
d_gene: TRBD1
CDR3nt: TGTGCCAGCAGTGAAGAGACCGGGACAGGGGGCTTAGTCACCTTC
CDR3aa: CASSEETGTGGLVTF

v_gene: TRBV4-2
j_gene: TRBJ2-1
abundance: NA
d_gene: TRBD2
CDR3nt: TGTGCCAGCAGCCAACTAGCGGGAGGGCGCCATGAGCAGTTCTTC
CDR3aa: CASSQLAGGRHEQFF

v_gene: TRBV5-1
j_gene: TRBJ2-2
abundance: NA
d_gene: TRBD1
CDR3nt: TGCGCCAGCAGCTTGGAGGGACAGGGGGCGGCCGGGGAGCTGTTTTTT
CDR3aa: CASSLEGQGAAGELFF

v_gene: TRBV6-4
j_gene: TRBJ2-3
abundance: NA
d_gene: TRBD2
CDR3nt: TGTGCCAGCAGTAACGAGGCGGGAGAGTGGGGCACAGATACGCAGTATTTT
CDR3aa: CASSNEAGEWGTDTQYF

v_gene: TRBV11-3
j_gene: TRBJ2-2
abundance: NA
d_gene: TRBD1
CDR3nt: TGTGCCAGCAGCTTTTGGATGACAGGGGCCACCGGGGAGCTGTTTTTT
CDR3aa: CASSFWMTGATGELFF

v_gene: TRBV12-2
j_gene: TRBJ1-4
abundance: NA
d_gene: NA
CDR3nt: TGTGCAAGTCGCTTAGAATGGCCAGAAAAACTGTTTTTT
CDR3aa: CASRLEWPEKLFF

v_gene: TRBV11-3
j_gene: TRBJ2-1
abundance: once
d_gene: TRBD2
CDR3nt: TGTGCCAGCAGCCGGACGGGACTAGCTTACAATGAGCAGTTCTTC
CDR3aa: CASSRTGLAYNEQFF

v_gene: TRBV7-2
j_gene: TRBJ2-1
abundance: NA
d_gene: NA
CDR3nt: TGTGCCAGCAGCCCGGGACTCGTCAATGAGCAGTTCTTC
CDR3aa: CASSPGLVNEQFF

v_gene: TRBV6-1
j_gene: TRBJ2-2
abundance: NA
d_gene: NA
CDR3nt: TGTGCCAGCAGTGAAGCGCAGGTTGGTCCCACCGGGGAGCTGTTTTTT
CDR3aa: CASSEAQVGPTGELFF

v_gene: TRBV13
j_gene: TRBJ2-1
abundance: once
d_gene: TRBD1
CDR3nt: TGTGCCAGCAGCTTAGGGACAGGGTTCGCGAATGAGCAGTTCTTC
CDR3aa: CASSLGTGFANEQFF

v_gene: TRBV4-1
j_gene: TRBJ2-3
abundance: NA
d_gene: TRBD2
CDR3nt: TGCGCCAGCAGCCGGACGGGACTAGCGGGAACAGATACGCAGTATTTT
CDR3aa: CASSRTGLAGTDTQYF

v_gene: TRBV10-3
j_gene: TRBJ2-2
abundance: once
d_gene: NA
CDR3nt: TGTGCCATCAGTGAACGGGGCGGGCCGAACACCGGGGAGCTGTTTTTT
CDR3aa: CAISERGGPNTGELFF

v_gene: TRBV5-4
j_gene: TRBJ2-3
abundance: NA
d_gene: TRBD2
CDR3nt: TGTGCCAGCAGCTTTCGCCTAGCGGGAGGTATAGATACGCAGTATTTT
CDR3aa: CASSFRLAGGIDTQYF

v_gene: TRBV4-3
j_gene: TRBJ1-5
abundance: NA
d_gene: NA
CDR3nt: TGCGCCAGCAGCCAAGATTTACGTAGCAATCAGCCCCAGCATTTT
CDR3aa: CASSQDLRSNQPQHF

v_gene: TRBV2
j_gene: TRBJ2-7
abundance: NA
d_gene: NA
CDR3nt: TGTGCCAGCAGTGAAGACTGGAGCTACGAGCAGTACTTC
CDR3aa: CASSEDWSYEQYF

v_gene: TRBV2
j_gene: TRBJ1-5
abundance: NA
d_gene: NA
CDR3nt: TGTGCCAGCAGTGGGACACTGGATTGGGGGTCCCAGCATTTT
CDR3aa: CASSGTLDWGSQHF

v_gene: TRBV19
j_gene: TRBJ2-5
abundance: NA
d_gene: TRBD2
CDR3nt: TGTGCCAGTAGTGTCACCGGGACTAGCGGGAGGACCAAACAAGAGACCCAGTACTTC
CDR3aa: CASSVTGTSGRTKQETQYF

v_gene: TRBV9
j_gene: TRBJ2-3
abundance: once
d_gene: NA
CDR3nt: TGTGCCAGCAGCGTGGGAGCAGATACGCAGTATTTT
CDR3aa: CASSVGADTQYF

v_gene: TRBV4-2
j_gene: TRBJ2-3
abundance: few
d_gene: NA
CDR3nt: TGTGCCAGCAGCAGACCCCTAGGGGGAGATACGCAGTATTTT
CDR3aa: CASSRPLGGDTQYF

v_gene: TRBV7-9
j_gene: TRBJ1-3
abundance: many
d_gene: NA
CDR3nt: TGTGCCAGCAGCTTAGAGGGAAACACCATATATTTT
CDR3aa: CASSLEGNTIYF

v_gene: TRBV6-1
j_gene: TRBJ2-7
abundance: few
d_gene: TRBD2
CDR3nt: TGTGCCAGCAGTGAAGCGCGGGATCTAGCGGGGTCGGGGCCCTACGAGCAGTACTTC
CDR3aa: CASSEARDLAGSGPYEQYF

v_gene: TRBV7-9
j_gene: TRBJ1-1
abundance: NA
d_gene: NA
CDR3nt: TGTGCCAGCAGTCCAGTGGGGAACACTGAAGCTTTCTTT
CDR3aa: CASSPVGNTEAFF

v_gene: TRBV29-1
j_gene: TRBJ2-5
abundance: NA
d_gene: TRBD2
CDR3nt: TGCAGCGTTGGAGCGGGAGAGGGAGAGACCCAGTACTTC
CDR3aa: CSVGAGEGETQYF

v_gene: TRBV7-2
j_gene: TRBJ2-7
abundance: NA
d_gene: NA
CDR3nt: TGTGCCAGCAGCTCTACATCCTACGAGCAGTACTTC
CDR3aa: CASSSTSYEQYF

v_gene: TRBV18
j_gene: TRBJ2-5
abundance: NA
d_gene: NA
CDR3nt: TGTGCCAGCTCAACCCTGTTAAGCGAAGTGGAGACCCAGTACTTC
CDR3aa: CASSTLLSEVETQYF

v_gene: TRBV5-1
j_gene: TRBJ2-5
abundance: NA
d_gene: TRBD2
CDR3nt: TGCGCCAGCAGCTTGGGAACTGCGGGAGGGTTCGGGGAGACCCAGTACTTC
CDR3aa: CASSLGTAGGFGETQYF

v_gene: TRBV7-3
j_gene: TRBJ2-3
abundance: NA
d_gene: TRBD2
CDR3nt: TGTGCCAGCAGCGATCAAGCGGGAGGGCCCTCAGATACGCAGTATTTT
CDR3aa: CASSDQAGGPSDTQYF

v_gene: TRBV15
j_gene: TRBJ2-7
abundance: NA
d_gene: NA
CDR3nt: TGTGCCACCAGCAGTCCCAGGGGCTCCTACGAGCAGTACTTC
CDR3aa: CATSSPRGSYEQYF

v_gene: TRBV5-4
j_gene: TRBJ2-5
abundance: NA
d_gene: TRBD2
CDR3nt: TGTGCCAGCAGCTTGGAACTGGCGGGAGTGAATGAGGAGACCCAGTACTTC
CDR3aa: CASSLELAGVNEETQYF

v_gene: TRBV5-6
j_gene: TRBJ2-7
abundance: NA
d_gene: TRBD2
CDR3nt: TGTGCCAGCAGCTTTACCTGGGGAGGGATCGAGCAGTACTTC
CDR3aa: CASSFTWGGIEQYF

v_gene: TRBV5-1
j_gene: TRBJ2-4
abundance: NA
d_gene: NA
CDR3nt: TGCGCCAGCACAGGTGGGGGGCAAGCCAAAAACATTCAGTACTTC
CDR3aa: CASTGGGQAKNIQYF

v_gene: TRBV4-1
j_gene: TRBJ1-5
abundance: few
d_gene: NA
CDR3nt: TGCGCCAGCAGCCGAGGGCAGGAGAATCAGCCCCAGCATTTT
CDR3aa: CASSRGQENQPQHF

v_gene: TRBV4-3
j_gene: TRBJ2-5
abundance: NA
d_gene: NA
CDR3nt: TGCGCCAGCAGCCTCCTCCTAGGGGGAGAGACCCAGTACTTC
CDR3aa: CASSLLLGGETQYF

v_gene: TRBV15
j_gene: TRBJ1-1
abundance: NA
d_gene: NA
CDR3nt: TGTGCCACCAGCAGGGTTCCCTCGAACACTGAAGCTTTCTTT
CDR3aa: CATSRVPSNTEAFF

v_gene: TRBV6-1
j_gene: TRBJ2-1
abundance: NA
d_gene: TRBD1
CDR3nt: TGTGCCAGCAGTGAGCGAGGGGGCGGCTACAATGAGCAGTTCTTC
CDR3aa: CASSERGGGYNEQFF

v_gene: TRBV4-1
j_gene: TRBJ2-1
abundance: NA
d_gene: NA
CDR3nt: TGCGCCAGCAGCCCAACCCTCAATGAGCAGTTCTTC
CDR3aa: CASSPTLNEQFF

v_gene: TRBV7-9
j_gene: TRBJ2-5
abundance: many
d_gene: TRBD1
CDR3nt: TGTGCCAGCAGCCCCCGGACAGGGGGATATGGGAAAGAGACCCAGTACTTC
CDR3aa: CASSPRTGGYGKETQYF

v_gene: TRBV15
j_gene: TRBJ1-4
abundance: NA
d_gene: NA
CDR3nt: TGTGCCACCGGAAGATATGGGGGGGATGAAAAACTGTTTTTT
CDR3aa: CATGRYGGDEKLFF

v_gene: TRBV11-3
j_gene: TRBJ2-7
abundance: few
d_gene: NA
CDR3nt: TGTGCCAGCAGCTTAAGGAGCGGACCTGGGGCCGAGCAGTACTTC
CDR3aa: CASSLRSGPGAEQYF

v_gene: TRBV19
j_gene: TRBJ2-5
abundance: once
d_gene: NA
CDR3nt: TGTGCCAGTAGTATCGATGTGGGTGAGCAGTACTTC
CDR3aa: CASSIDVGEQYF